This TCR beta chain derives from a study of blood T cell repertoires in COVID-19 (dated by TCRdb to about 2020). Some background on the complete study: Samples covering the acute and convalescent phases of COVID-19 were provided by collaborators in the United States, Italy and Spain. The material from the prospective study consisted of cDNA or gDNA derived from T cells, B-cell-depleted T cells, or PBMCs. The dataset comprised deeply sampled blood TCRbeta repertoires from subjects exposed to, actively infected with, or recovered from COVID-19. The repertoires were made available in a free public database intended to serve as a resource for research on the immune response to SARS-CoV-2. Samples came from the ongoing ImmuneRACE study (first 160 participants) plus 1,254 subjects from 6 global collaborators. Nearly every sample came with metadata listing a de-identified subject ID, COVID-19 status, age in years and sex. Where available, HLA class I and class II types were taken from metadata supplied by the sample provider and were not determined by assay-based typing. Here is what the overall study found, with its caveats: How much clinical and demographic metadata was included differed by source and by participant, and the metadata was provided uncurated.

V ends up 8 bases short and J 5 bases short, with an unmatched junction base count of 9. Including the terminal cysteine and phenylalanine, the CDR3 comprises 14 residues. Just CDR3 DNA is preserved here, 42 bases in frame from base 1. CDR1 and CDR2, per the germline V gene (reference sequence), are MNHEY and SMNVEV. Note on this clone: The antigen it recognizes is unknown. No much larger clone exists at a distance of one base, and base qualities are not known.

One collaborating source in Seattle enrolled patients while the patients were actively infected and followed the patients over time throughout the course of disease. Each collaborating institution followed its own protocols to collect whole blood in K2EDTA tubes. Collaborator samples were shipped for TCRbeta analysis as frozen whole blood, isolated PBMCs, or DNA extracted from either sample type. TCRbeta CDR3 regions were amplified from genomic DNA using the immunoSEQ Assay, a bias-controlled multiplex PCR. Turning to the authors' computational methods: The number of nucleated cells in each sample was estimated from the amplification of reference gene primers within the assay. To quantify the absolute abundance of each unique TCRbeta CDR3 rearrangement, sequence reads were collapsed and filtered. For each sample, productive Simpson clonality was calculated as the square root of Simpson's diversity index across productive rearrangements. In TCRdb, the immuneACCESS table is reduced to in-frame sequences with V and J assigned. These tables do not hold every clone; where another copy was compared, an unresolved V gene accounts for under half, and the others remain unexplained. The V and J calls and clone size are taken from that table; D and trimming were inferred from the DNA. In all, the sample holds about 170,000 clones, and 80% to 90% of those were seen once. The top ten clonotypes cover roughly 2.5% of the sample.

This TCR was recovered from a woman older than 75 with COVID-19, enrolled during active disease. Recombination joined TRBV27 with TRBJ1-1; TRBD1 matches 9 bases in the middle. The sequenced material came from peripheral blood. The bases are TGTGCCAGCTGGACCGCGACAGGGGGTACTGAAGCTTTCTTT. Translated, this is CASWTATGGTEAFF.